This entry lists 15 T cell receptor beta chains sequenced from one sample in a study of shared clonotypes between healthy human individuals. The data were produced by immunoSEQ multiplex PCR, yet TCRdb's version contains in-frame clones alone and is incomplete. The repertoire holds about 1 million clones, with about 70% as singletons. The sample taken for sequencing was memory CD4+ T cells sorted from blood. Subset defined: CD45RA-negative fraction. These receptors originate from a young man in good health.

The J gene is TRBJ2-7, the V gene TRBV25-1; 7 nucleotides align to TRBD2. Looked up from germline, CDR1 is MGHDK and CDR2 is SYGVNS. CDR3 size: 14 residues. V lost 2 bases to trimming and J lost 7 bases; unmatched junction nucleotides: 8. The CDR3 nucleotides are TGTGCCAGCAGTGAAGGCGGCGGGAGCGTAGAGCAGTACTTC. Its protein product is CASSEGGGSVEQYF.

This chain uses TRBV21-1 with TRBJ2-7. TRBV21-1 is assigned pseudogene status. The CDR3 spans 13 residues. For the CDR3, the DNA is TGTGCCAGCAGCAAAGCGGACGGCTACGAGCAGTACTTC. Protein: CASSKADGYEQYF.

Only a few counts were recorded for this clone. This chain's CDR3 is CASSFARNTEAFF. In DNA form, the CDR3 reads TGTGCCAGCAGTTTTGCCCGGAACACTGAAGCTTTCTTT. V is TRBV28 and J is TRBJ1-1; no clear D. The V end lost 3 bases, the J end lost 1 base, and 6 bases lay between the germline ends. This CDR3 contains 13 residues. Germline CDR1 reads MDHEN; CDR2 reads SYDVKM.

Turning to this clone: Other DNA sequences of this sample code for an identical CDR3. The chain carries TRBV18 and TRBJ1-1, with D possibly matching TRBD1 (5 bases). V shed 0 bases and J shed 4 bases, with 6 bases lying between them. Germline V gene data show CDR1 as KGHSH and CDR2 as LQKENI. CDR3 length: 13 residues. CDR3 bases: TGTGCCAGCTCACCACCGGGGGGCACTGAAGCTTTCTTT. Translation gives CASSPPGGTEAFF.

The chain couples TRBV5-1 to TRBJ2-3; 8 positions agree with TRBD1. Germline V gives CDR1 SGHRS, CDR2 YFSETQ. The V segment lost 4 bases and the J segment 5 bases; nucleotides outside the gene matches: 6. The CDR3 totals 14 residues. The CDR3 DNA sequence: TGCGCCAGCAGCGTGACAGGGACAGGAGATACGCAGTATTTT. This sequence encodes CASSVTGTGDTQYF.

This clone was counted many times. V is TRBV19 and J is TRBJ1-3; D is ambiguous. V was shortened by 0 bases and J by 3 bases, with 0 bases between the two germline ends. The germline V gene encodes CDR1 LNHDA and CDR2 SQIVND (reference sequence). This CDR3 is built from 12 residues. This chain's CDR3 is CASSIDGNTIYF. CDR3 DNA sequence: TGTGCCAGTAGTATAGATGGAAACACCATATATTTT. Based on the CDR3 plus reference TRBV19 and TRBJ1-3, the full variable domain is DGGITQSPKYLFRKEGQNVTLSCEQNLNHDAMYWYRQDPGQGLRLIYYSQIVNDFQKGDIAEGYSVSREKKESFPLTVTSAQKNPTAFYLCASSIDGNTIYFGEGSWLTVV.

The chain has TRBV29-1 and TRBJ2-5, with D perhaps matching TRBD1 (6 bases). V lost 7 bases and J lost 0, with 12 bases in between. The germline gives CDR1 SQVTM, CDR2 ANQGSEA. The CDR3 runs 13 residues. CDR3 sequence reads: CSAPRGYQETQYF. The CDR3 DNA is TGCAGCGCCCCAAGGGGGTACCAAGAGACCCAGTACTTC.

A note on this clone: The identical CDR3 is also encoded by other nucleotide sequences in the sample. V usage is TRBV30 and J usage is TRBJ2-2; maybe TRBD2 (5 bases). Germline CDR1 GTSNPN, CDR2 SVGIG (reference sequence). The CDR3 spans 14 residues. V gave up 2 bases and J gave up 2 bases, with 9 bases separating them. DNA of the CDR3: TGTGCCTGGAGTCTTGGACTTAACACCGGGGAGCTGTTTTTT. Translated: CAWSLGLNTGELFF.

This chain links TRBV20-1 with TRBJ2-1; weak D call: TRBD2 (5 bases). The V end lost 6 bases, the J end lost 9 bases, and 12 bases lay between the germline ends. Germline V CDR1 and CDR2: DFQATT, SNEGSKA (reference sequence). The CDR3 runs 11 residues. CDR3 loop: CSASAGFEQFF. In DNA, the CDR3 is TGCAGTGCAAGTGCGGGTTTTGAGCAGTTCTTC.

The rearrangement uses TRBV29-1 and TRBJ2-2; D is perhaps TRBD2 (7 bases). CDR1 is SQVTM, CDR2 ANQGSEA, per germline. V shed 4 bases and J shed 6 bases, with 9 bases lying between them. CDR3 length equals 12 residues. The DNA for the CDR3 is TGCAGCGTTGTGCGGGGGCCCGGGGAGCTGTTTTTT. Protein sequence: CSVVRGPGELFF.

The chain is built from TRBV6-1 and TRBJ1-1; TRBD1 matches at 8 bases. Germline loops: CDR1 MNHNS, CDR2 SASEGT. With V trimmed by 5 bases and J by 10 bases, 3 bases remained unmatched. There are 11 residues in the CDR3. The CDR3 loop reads CASSQGAPAFF. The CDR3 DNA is TGTGCCAGCAGTCAGGGGGCACCAGCTTTCTTT.

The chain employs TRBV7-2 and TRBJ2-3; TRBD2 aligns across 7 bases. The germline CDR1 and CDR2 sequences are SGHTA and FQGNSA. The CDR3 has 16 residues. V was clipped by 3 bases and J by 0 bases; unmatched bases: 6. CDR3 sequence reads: CASSLWIGGSTDTQYF. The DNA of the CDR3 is TGTGCCAGCAGCTTGTGGATCGGGGGGAGCACAGATACGCAGTATTTT.

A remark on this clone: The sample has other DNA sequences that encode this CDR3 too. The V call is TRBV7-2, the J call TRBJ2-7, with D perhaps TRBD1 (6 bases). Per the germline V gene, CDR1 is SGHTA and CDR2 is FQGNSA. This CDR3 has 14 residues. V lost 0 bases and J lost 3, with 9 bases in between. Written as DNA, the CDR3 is TGTGCCAGCAGCTTAGCCCGGGACAACTACGAGCAGTACTTC. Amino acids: CASSLARDNYEQYF.

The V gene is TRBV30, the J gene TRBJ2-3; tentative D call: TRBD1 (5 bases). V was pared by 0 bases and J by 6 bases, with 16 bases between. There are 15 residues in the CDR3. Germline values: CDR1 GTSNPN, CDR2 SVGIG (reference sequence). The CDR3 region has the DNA TGTGCCTGGAGTGTATCCTCAGGGCCCCGGGATACGCAGTATTTT. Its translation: CAWSVSSGPRDTQYF.

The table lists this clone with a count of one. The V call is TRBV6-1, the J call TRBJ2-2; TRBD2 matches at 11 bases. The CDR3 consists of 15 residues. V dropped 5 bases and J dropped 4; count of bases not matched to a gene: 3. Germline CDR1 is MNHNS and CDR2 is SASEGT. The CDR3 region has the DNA TGTGCCAGCAGTCCAACTAGCGGGAGCACCGGGGAGCTGTTTTTT. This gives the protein CASSPTSGSTGELFF.